The present TCR beta chain was sequenced within a study of blood T cell repertoires in COVID-19 (dated by TCRdb to about 2020). Context from the whole study: The collaborator samples originated in the United States, Italy and Spain and spanned the acute and convalescent phases of COVID-19. The material from the prospective study consisted of cDNA or gDNA derived from T cells, B-cell-depleted T cells, or PBMCs. The samples were drawn from the first 160 participants of the ongoing ImmuneRACE study and from 1,254 subjects provided by 6 global collaborators. Deeply sampled blood TCRbeta repertoires from subjects exposed to, actively infected with, or recovered from COVID-19 were included in the dataset. A de-identified subject ID, COVID-19 status, age in years and sex were almost always included in the sample metadata. Where HLA class I and class II types were available, the types were taken from metadata supplied by the sample provider, not from assay-based typing. The repertoires were released in a freely available public database intended as a resource for research on the immune response to SARS-CoV-2. The investigation overall reported the following: The amount of clinical and demographic metadata varied by source and participant and was provided uncurated.

Concerning this clone itself: Its antigen remains undetermined. It has no much larger one-base neighbor in the sample; base qualities were not kept.

TCRbeta CDR3 regions were amplified from genomic DNA by means of the immunoSEQ Assay, a bias-controlled multiplex PCR. The authors' pipeline ran thus. Nucleated cell counts per sample were estimated from amplification of reference gene primers within the assay. To quantify the absolute abundance of each unique TCRbeta CDR3 rearrangement, sequence reads were collapsed and filtered. For each sample, productive Simpson clonality was calculated as the square root of Simpson's diversity index across productive rearrangements. TCRdb carries this immuneACCESS record with in-frame sequences only. Its versions omit some clonotypes, under half of them owing to an unresolved V gene in the studies checked, with the rest unexplained. D and trimming were read from the DNA, whereas the V and J calls and clone size are those reported in that table. A total of around 250,000 clones appear in this sample, about 90% of them only once. The ten biggest clones cover around 2.3% of the sample.

V drops 1 base and J drops 8 bases, leaving 14 bases in between. From cysteine to phenylalanine, the CDR3 is 14 amino acids long. Only the CDR3 part of the read is kept: 42 bases, read in frame from the first base. Looking up the germline V gene yields CDR1 MDHEN and CDR2 SYDVKM. One collaborating source in Seattle enrolled patients during active infection and followed them longitudinally through the course of disease. Each collaborating institution followed its own protocols to collect whole blood in K2EDTA tubes. For TCRbeta analysis, collaborators shipped samples in one of three forms: frozen whole blood, isolated PBMCs, or DNA extracted from either of those sample types.

Sequencing was done on a sample of peripheral blood. This TCR was sampled from an older woman with COVID-19, enrolled during active disease. This chain is built from TRBV28 and TRBJ1-2; no D gene can be assigned with confidence. The CDR3 reads CASSLFSSGVGYTF. The sequence in DNA is TGTGCCAGCAGTTTATTTTCGTCCGGGGTGGGCTACACCTTC.